The 21 T cell receptor beta chains below come from one sample, sequenced in a study of a mutant IDH1 vaccine in newly diagnosed glioma. Data came from immunoSEQ multiplex PCR; TCRdb stores just in-frame clones and leaves some out. In the table there are about 16,000 clones, over 95% of which are singletons. Specified time point: baseline, week 1 (first vaccination visit). The treatment here: pre-vaccination baseline after standard-of-care therapy. The sample consisted of peripheral blood mononuclear cells (PBMCs), taken from a glioma patient treated with radiotherapy, temozolomide or both. These receptors originate from a woman aged 18-30 years with glioma. Some clones in this sample may be carry-over from other donors' samples.

J is TRBJ2-5 and V is TRBV1; the table assigns TRBD1, which was not confirmed against the DNA. TRBV1 is described as a pseudogene. This CDR3 region has 14 residues. DNA for the CDR3: TGCACCAGCGGAAAAAGGGGACAGAGAGAGACCCAGTACTTC. Translating gives CTSGKRGQRETQYF.

The genes are TRBV4-1 and TRBJ2-5; 7 nucleotides line up with TRBD2. V dropped 1 base and J dropped 2; count of bases not matched to a gene: 1. The CDR3 is 14 amino acids. Germline V gene sequence: CDR1 MGHRA, CDR2 YSYEKL. The DNA of the CDR3 is TGCGCCAGCAGCCAAGCAGCGGGACAAGAGACCCAGTACTTC. It encodes CASSQAAGQETQYF.

This chain connects TRBV11-3 to TRBJ1-2; D unclear. V was trimmed by 1 base and J by 8 bases, leaving 11 bases between them. CDR3 length: 13 residues. Per germline, CDR1 SGHNT and CDR2 YENEEA. In DNA form, the CDR3 reads TGTGCCAGCAGCTTAGGAATTGGGTTCGGCTACACCTTC. Its translation: CASSLGIGFGYTF.

The chain carries TRBV5-6 and TRBJ2-6; D is unclear. Deletions cut 0 bases from V and 2 bases from J, with 9 bases between. This CDR3 is built from 16 residues. Germline loops: CDR1 SGHDT, CDR2 YYEEEE. CDR3 amino acids: CASSLGPTAGANVLTF. The DNA of the CDR3 is TGTGCCAGCAGCTTGGGACCTACTGCTGGGGCCAACGTCCTGACTTTC.

The chain uses TRBV19 and TRBJ1-4, with unresolved D. This CDR3 contains 12 residues. Germline-derived CDR1 and CDR2 are LNHDA and SQIVND (reference sequence). Trimming took 4 bases from V and 13 from J, leaving 13 bases between them. CDR3 nucleotide sequence: TGTGCCAGTAGTACATCCACTAATCGACTGTTTTTT. Translation gives CASSTSTNRLFF.

This chain connects TRBV11-2 to TRBJ1-1, with unresolved D. The germline V gene encodes CDR1 SGHAT and CDR2 FQNNGV. The CDR3 sequence is 13 residues long. V was pared by 3 bases and J by 1 base, with 6 bases between. CDR3 nucleotide sequence: TGTGCCAGCAGCTTGGAAGGGAACACTGAAGCTTTCTTT. This translates into CASSLEGNTEAFF. The whole variable domain, remainder taken from reference TRBV11-2 and TRBJ1-1, is EAGVAQSPRYKIIEKRQSVAFWCNPISGHATLYWYQQILGQGPKLLIQFQNNGVVDDSQLPKDRFSAERLKGVDSTLKIQPAKLEDSAVYLCASSLEGNTEAFFGQGTRLTVV.

This clone was recorded once. The rearrangement uses TRBV7-2 and TRBJ1-2; D gene ambiguous. The CDR3 is made up of 12 amino acids. The V end was cut by 3 bases, the J end by 2 bases, with 4 bases between. Germline V gives CDR1 SGHTA, CDR2 FQGNSA. CDR3 DNA sequence: TGTGCCAGCAGCTTCATCAACTATGGCTACACCTTC. Translated: CASSFINYGYTF.

The V call is TRBV19, the J call TRBJ1-1; 9 nucleotides align to TRBD1. From germline, CDR1 is LNHDA and CDR2 SQIVND (reference sequence). Unmatched junction bases numbered 5, after V lost 6 bases and J lost 0 bases. This CDR3 is 15 amino acids long. In nucleotides, the CDR3 is TGTGCCAGTAGGCCGGACAGGGGCATGAACACTGAAGCTTTCTTT. It encodes CASRPDRGMNTEAFF.

The genes are TRBV11-3 and TRBJ1-4, with 7 bases matching TRBD1. The CDR3 totals 15 residues. The V gene's germline CDR1 is SGHNT and CDR2 YENEEA. J lost 0 bases, V lost 3 bases, and 1 base had no gene match. This CDR3 reads CASSLGTATNEKLFF. DNA for the CDR3: TGTGCCAGCAGCTTGGGGACAGCAACTAATGAAAAACTGTTTTTT.

The CDR3 DNA reads TGCGCCAGCAGTCGGGCCGGGAGCTTTACCAATGAGCAGTTCTTC. Encoded protein: CASSRAGSFTNEQFF. The gene calls are TRBV5-1 and TRBJ2-1; D possibly corresponds to TRBD2 (6 bases). Germline CDR1 reads SGHRS; CDR2 reads YFSETQ. V lost 5 bases and J 6 bases, leaving 18 bases between the germline ends. The CDR3 extends over 15 amino acids.

This chain links TRBV4-1 with TRBJ1-5; no firm D call. The V end was cut by 4 bases, the J end by 4 bases, with 8 bases between. The CDR3 extends over 13 amino acids. Germline lookup yields CDR1 MGHRA and CDR2 YSYEKL. The DNA for the CDR3 is TGCGCCAGCAGCCTAGGGTGGAATCAGCCCCAGCATTTT. Encoded protein: CASSLGWNQPQHF.

The rearrangement uses TRBV2 and TRBJ1-3, with 7 positions matching TRBD1. CDR3 length: 14 residues. V shed 7 bases and J 7 bases; nucleotides not matched to a gene: 10. Germline CDR1 and CDR2: SNHLY and FYNNEI. For the CDR3, the DNA is TGTGCCAGCAAGATAACGGGACAGACGAACACCATATATTTT. It translates to CASKITGQTNTIYF.

The chain recombines TRBV4-1 with TRBJ2-6; D might be TRBD2 (5 bases). Trimming pared 1 base from V and 2 bases from J, leaving 9 bases between. This CDR3 comprises 16 residues. Germline assignment: CDR1 MGHRA and CDR2 YSYEKL. CDR3 region: CASSQVGDPGANVLTF. For the CDR3, the DNA is TGCGCCAGCAGCCAAGTCGGGGATCCTGGGGCCAACGTCCTGACTTTC.

The chain recombines TRBV7-9 with TRBJ2-2; D possibly corresponds to TRBD1 (5 bases). Trimming took off 2 bases at V and 7 bases at J, with 8 bases between the two ends. CDR1 is SEHNR, CDR2 FQNEAQ, per germline (reference sequence). The CDR3 consists of 13 residues. The CDR3 DNA sequence: TGTGCCAGCAGCTTAAGGGGTATCGGGGAGCTGTTTTTT. Translation gives CASSLRGIGELFF. Drawing the rest from reference TRBV7-9 and TRBJ2-2, the complete variable domain is DTGVSQNPRHKITKRGQNVTFRCDPISEHNRLYWYRQTLGQGPEFLTYFQNEAQLEKSRLLSDRFSAERPKGSFSTLEIQRTEQGDSAMYLCASSLRGIGELFFGEGSRLTVL.

In this sample, this clone turned up once. The rearrangement joins TRBV5-6 to TRBJ1-6; D is perhaps TRBD1 (5 bases). The V and J ends lost 5 bases and 7 bases respectively, with 16 bases between them. CDR3 length: 15 amino acids. Germline V lookup: CDR1 SGHDT, CDR2 YYEEEE. The CDR3 is CASRVEQDGNSPLHF. Here the CDR3 DNA reads TGTGCCAGCAGAGTGGAACAGGACGGCAATTCACCCCTCCACTTT.

This chain uses TRBV7-9 with TRBJ2-1; TRBD2 matches 9 bases. The trim removed 4 bases at V and 3 bases at J, leaving 7 bases unmatched. This CDR3 spans 16 amino acids. Germline-derived CDR1 and CDR2 are SEHNR and FQNEAQ (reference sequence). CDR3 loop: CASSSRAGGFYNEQFF. The DNA for the CDR3 is TGTGCCAGCAGCTCTCGAGCGGGGGGTTTCTACAATGAGCAGTTCTTC.

The chain links TRBV5-4 to TRBJ2-7; D is undetermined. V was shortened by 0 bases and J by 0 bases, with 10 bases between the two germline ends. The CDR3 consists of 15 residues. CDR1 is SGHNT and CDR2 is YYREEE in the germline V gene (reference sequence). In DNA form, the CDR3 reads TGTGCCAGCAGCTTGGGGCTTATGAGCTCCTACGAGCAGTACTTC. This sequence encodes CASSLGLMSSYEQYF. The variable domain in full, with the rest retrieved from reference TRBV5-4 and TRBJ2-7, is ETGVTQSPTHLIKTRGQQVTLRCSSQSGHNTVSWYQQALGQGPQFIFQYYREEENGRGNFPPRFSGLQFPNYSSELNVNALELDDSALYLCASSLGLMSSYEQYFGPGTRLTVT.

The gene calls are TRBV18 and TRBJ2-4; TRBD1 agrees at 9 bases. Germline values: CDR1 KGHSH, CDR2 LQKENI. The CDR3 length is 19 residues. V shed 5 bases, J shed 0 bases, and the junction held 14 bases outside the gene matches. CDR3 residues: CASSTSPGQGRLAKNIQYF. CDR3 nucleotide sequence: TGTGCCAGCTCAACATCACCGGGACAGGGAAGATTAGCCAAAAACATTCAGTACTTC.

The chain links TRBV28 to TRBJ2-7, with 10 bases that match TRBD2. Trimming at V came to 9 bases and at J to 3 bases, leaving 14 bases not matched to a gene. The CDR3 runs 16 residues. In germline, CDR1 is MDHEN, CDR2 SYDVKM. The CDR3 DNA reads TGTGCCAGTCAAAGGACTAGCGGAAGTGGACGCTACGAGCAGTACTTC. Translated, it gives CASQRTSGSGRYEQYF.

The chain has TRBV21-1 and TRBJ1-5. TRBV21-1 is reported as a pseudogene. The CDR3 covers 16 residues. This CDR3 reads CANGPPPGEGNQPQHF. In nucleotides, the CDR3 is TGTGCCAACGGCCCTCCTCCAGGGGAGGGCAATCAGCCCCAGCATTTT.

V gene TRBV7-2 combines with J gene TRBJ1-1; the D is unclear. This CDR3 has 11 residues. Germline CDR1 and CDR2: SGHTA and FQGNSA. V gave up 3 bases and J gave up 9 bases, with 8 bases separating them. Here the CDR3 reads CASSFGNQAFF. CDR3 bases: TGTGCCAGCAGCTTTGGTAATCAAGCTTTCTTT.